This TCR beta chain was profiled in a study of tumor-infiltrating lymphocytes in primary liver carcinoma. For the study at large: Samples gave roughly 3.5 to 7.5 million productive TCRbeta reads, similar across tissue types. The study's findings and limits: Appearing in all five tumor regions was true of only about 8-25% of top clones. Tumors significantly exceeded blood in top-250-clone fraction (p = 0.039).

Without any cell sorting, roughly 18-31 mg of bulk tissue yielded co-extracted RNA and DNA. Five distinct regions per tumor were sampled. V gave up 0 bases and J gave up 9 bases, with 8 bases separating them. The CDR3 covers 13 residues. Per germline, CDR1 MGHRA and CDR2 YSYEKL. This clonotype appeared many times. Its antigen remains unknown. A constant-region primer primed TCR beta cDNA synthesis from 400 to 550 ng of total RNA. Three rounds of nested multiplex PCR with slightly modified ARM-PCR produced TCR beta libraries. Primers for the first two PCR rounds were TRBV1-TRBV30 forward primers and a C-beta reverse primer (roughly 10 cycles per round). Via MiXCR, TCRdb re-called the multiplex PCR reads, giving one row per CDR3 protein. Of under 110,000 distinct CDR3 sequences in the sample, about 63% were seen once.

The receptor comes from a woman aged 60-75 years with primary liver carcinoma and hepatitis B virus infection. What was sequenced was liver tumor tissue from sampling region 2. Subset reported: tumor region T2, inferior pole. The chain combines TRBV4-1 with TRBJ2-2; no clear D. The CDR3 here is CASSQDRARELFF. Written as DNA, the CDR3 is TGCGCCAGCAGCCAAGATAGGGCCCGGGAGCTGTTTTTT.